This T cell receptor beta chain stems from a study of blood T cells in healthy people across ages. In this sample, this clonotype turned up a few times. Its antigen is not known. CDR3 length: 17 amino acids. CDR1 and CDR2 from the germline V gene are SGHVS and FNYEAQ. Trimming cost V 3 bases and J 0 bases, with 17 bases left between them. General study points: When one million T cells were used, diversity estimates were thought to be underestimates.

Next came a second PCR, run for about 7 to 12 cycles, which used a sample-barcoded 5' primer along with a J-beta primer mix. TCRdb reprocessed the 5' RACE reads with MiXCR, giving one entry per CDR3 protein. The repertoire holds about 930,000 distinct CDR3 sequences, with roughly 29% as singletons. The same data also went into a second study, on T cells of mothers and their children. This second report adds: In unrelated and related pairs, TCR recombination output is shaped in a similar way by thymic selection.

The chain has TRBV7-6 and TRBJ1-1; tentatively, D is TRBD1 (6 bases). The sequenced sample was blood. This clonotype was obtained from a woman in her 40s in good health. CDR3 protein: CASSLARPGQMNTEAFF. In DNA, the CDR3 is TGTGCCAGCAGCTTGGCTAGGCCCGGACAGATGAACACTGAAGCTTTCTTT.